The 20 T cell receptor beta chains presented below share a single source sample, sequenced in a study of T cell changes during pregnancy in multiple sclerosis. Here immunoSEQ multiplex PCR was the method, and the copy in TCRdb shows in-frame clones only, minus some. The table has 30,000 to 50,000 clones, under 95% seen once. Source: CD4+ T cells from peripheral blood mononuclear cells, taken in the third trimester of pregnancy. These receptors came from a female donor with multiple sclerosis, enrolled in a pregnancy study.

CDR3 region: CASSLVPSGSFFSGNEQFF. CDR3 coding DNA: TGTGCCAGCAGCTTGGTACCTAGCGGGAGTTTCTTTTCGGGCAATGAGCAGTTCTTC. The J gene is TRBJ2-1, the V gene TRBV5-4; TRBD2 aligns across 10 bases. CDR1 SGHNT and CDR2 YYREEE come from the germline V gene (reference sequence). The CDR3 runs 19 residues. V gave up 0 bases and J gave up 6 bases; unmatched junction bases: 15. Full variable domain (outside the CDR3, taken from reference TRBV5-4 and TRBJ2-1): ETGVTQSPTHLIKTRGQQVTLRCSSQSGHNTVSWYQQALGQGPQFIFQYYREEENGRGNFPPRFSGLQFPNYSSELNVNALELDDSALYLCASSLVPSGSFFSGNEQFFGPGTRLTVL.

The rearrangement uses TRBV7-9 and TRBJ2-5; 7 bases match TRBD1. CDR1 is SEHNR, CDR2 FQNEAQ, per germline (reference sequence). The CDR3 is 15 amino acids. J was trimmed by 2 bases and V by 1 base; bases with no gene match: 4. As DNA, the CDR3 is TGTGCCAGCAGCTTAGGGCAGGGGGATCAAGAGACCCAGTACTTC. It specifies CASSLGQGDQETQYF.

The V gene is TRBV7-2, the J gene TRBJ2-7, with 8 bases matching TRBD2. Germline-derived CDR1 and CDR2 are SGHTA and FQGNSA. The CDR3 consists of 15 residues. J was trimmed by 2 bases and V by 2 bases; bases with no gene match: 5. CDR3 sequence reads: CASSLSSGYTYEQYF. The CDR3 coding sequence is TGTGCCAGCAGCTTATCTAGCGGGTATACCTACGAGCAGTACTTC.

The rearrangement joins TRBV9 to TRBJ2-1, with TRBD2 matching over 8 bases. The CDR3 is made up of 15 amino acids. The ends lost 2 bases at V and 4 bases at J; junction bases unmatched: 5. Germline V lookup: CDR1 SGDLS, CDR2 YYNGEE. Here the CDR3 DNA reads TGTGCCAGCAGCGTCGGACTAGCAGGGTACAATGAGCAGTTCTTC. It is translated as CASSVGLAGYNEQFF.

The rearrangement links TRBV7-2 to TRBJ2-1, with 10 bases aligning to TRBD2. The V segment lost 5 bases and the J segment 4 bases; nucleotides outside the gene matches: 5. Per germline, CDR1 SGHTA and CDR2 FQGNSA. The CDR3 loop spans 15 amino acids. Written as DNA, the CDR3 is TGTGCCAGCAGCCAAGGACTAGCGGTTTACAATGAGCAGTTCTTC. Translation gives CASSQGLAVYNEQFF.

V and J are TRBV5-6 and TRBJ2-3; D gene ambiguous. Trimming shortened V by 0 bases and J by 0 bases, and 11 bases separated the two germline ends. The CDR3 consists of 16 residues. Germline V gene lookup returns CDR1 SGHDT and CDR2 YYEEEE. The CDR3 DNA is TGTGCCAGCAGCTTGGAACTCCGCTCTAGCACAGATACGCAGTATTTT. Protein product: CASSLELRSSTDTQYF.

The chain's CDR3 is CASSLGDRTAYGYTF. The CDR3 nucleotides are TGCGCCAGCAGCTTGGGGGACAGGACAGCCTATGGCTACACCTTC. The rearrangement joins TRBV5-1 to TRBJ1-2, with 8 bases that match TRBD1. There are 15 residues in the CDR3. CDR1 is SGHRS and CDR2 is YFSETQ in the germline V gene. With 0 bases clipped from V and 4 bases from J, the junction kept 5 bases outside the gene matches.

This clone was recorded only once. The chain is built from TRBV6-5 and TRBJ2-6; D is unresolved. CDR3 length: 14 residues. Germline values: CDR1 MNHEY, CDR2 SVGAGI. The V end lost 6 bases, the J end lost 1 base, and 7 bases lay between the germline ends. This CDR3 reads CASRIGSGANVLTF. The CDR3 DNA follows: TGTGCCAGCAGGATCGGGTCTGGGGCCAACGTCCTGACTTTC.

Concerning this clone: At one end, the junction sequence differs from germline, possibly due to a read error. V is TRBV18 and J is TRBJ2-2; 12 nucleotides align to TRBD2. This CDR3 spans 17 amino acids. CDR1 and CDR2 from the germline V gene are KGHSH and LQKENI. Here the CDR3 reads CASSRLTSGGNSGELFF. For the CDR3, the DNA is TGTGCCAGCTCACGACTAACTAGCGGGGGGAACTCCGGGGAGCTGTTTTTT.

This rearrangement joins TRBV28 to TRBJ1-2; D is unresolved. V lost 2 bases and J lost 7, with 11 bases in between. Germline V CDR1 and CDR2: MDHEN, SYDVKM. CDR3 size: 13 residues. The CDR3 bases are TGTGCCAGCAGTTTACAGGCCCGTCGTGGCTACACCTTC. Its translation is CASSLQARRGYTF.

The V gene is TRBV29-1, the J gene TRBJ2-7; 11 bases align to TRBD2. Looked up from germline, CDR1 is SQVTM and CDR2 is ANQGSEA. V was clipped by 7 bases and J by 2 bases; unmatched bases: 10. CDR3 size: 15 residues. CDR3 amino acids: CSAKGGLAETYEQYF. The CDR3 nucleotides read TGCAGCGCCAAAGGGGGACTAGCGGAGACCTACGAGCAGTACTTC.

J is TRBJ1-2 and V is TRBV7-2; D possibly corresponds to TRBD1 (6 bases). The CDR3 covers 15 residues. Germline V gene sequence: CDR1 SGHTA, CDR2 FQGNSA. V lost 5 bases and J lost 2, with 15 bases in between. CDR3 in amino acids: CASSQGGTINYGYTF. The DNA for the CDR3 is TGTGCCAGCAGCCAGGGAGGGACAATCAACTATGGCTACACCTTC. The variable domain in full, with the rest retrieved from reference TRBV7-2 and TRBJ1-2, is GAGVSQSPSNKVTEKGKDVELRCDPISGHTALYWYRQSLGQGLEFLIYFQGNSAPDKSGLPSDRFSAERTGGSVSTLTIQRTQQEDSAVYLCASSQGGTINYGYTFGSGTRLTVV.

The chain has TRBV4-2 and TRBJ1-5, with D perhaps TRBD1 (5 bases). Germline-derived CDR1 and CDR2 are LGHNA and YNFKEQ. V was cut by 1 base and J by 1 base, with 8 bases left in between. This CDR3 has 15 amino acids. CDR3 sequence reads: CASSQGGESNQPQHF. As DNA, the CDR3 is TGTGCCAGCAGCCAAGGGGGGGAAAGCAATCAGCCCCAGCATTTT.

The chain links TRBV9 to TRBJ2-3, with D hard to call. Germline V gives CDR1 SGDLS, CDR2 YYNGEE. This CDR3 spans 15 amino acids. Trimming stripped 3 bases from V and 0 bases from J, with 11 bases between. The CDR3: CASSARTLSTDTQYF. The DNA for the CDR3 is TGTGCCAGCAGCGCCCGAACTTTAAGCACAGATACGCAGTATTTT.

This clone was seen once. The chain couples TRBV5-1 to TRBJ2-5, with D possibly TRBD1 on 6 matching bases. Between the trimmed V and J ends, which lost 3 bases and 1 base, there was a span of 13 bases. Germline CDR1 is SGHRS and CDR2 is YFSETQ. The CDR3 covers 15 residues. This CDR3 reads CASSSTGPIQETQYF. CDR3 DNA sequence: TGCGCCAGCAGCTCGACAGGTCCCATCCAAGAGACCCAGTACTTC. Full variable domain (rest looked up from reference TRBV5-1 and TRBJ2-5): KAGVTQTPRYLIKTRGQQVTLSCSPISGHRSVSWYQQTPGQGLQFLFEYFSETQRNKGNFPGRFSGRQFSNSRSEMNVSTLELGDSALYLCASSSTGPIQETQYFGPGTRLLVL.

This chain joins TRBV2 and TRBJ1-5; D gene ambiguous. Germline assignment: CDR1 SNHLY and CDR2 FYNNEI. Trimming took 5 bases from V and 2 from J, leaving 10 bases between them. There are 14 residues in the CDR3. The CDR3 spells CASSLTPGNQPQHF. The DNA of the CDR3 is TGTGCCAGCAGTCTTACTCCCGGCAATCAGCCCCAGCATTTT. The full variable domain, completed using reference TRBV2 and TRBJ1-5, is EPEVTQTPSHQVTQMGQEVILRCVPISNHLYFYWYRQILGQKVEFLVSFYNNEISEKSEIFDDQFSVERPDGSNFTLKIRSTKLEDSAMYFCASSLTPGNQPQHFGDGTRLSIL.

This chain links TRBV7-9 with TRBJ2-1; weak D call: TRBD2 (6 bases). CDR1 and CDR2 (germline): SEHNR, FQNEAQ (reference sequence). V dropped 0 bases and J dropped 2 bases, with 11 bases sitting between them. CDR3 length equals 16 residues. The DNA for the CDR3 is TGTGCCAGCAGCTTAGCGAGGACTACAGCCTACAATGAGCAGTTCTTC. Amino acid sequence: CASSLARTTAYNEQFF.

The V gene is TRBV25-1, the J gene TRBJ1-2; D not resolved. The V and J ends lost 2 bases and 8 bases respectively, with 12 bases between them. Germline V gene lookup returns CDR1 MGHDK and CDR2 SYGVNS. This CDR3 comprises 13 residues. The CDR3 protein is CASSEAGRGGYTF. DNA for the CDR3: TGTGCCAGCAGTGAAGCTGGCCGAGGCGGCTACACCTTC.

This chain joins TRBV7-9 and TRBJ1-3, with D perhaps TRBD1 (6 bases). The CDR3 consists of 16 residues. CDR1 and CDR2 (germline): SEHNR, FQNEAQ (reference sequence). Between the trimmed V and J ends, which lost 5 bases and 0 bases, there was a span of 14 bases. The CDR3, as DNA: TGTGCCAGCAGCCGAAATCAGGGGAGCTCTGGAAACACCATATATTTT. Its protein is CASSRNQGSSGNTIYF. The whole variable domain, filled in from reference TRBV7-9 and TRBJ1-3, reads DTGVSQNPRHKITKRGQNVTFRCDPISEHNRLYWYRQTLGQGPEFLTYFQNEAQLEKSRLLSDRFSAERPKGSFSTLEIQRTEQGDSAMYLCASSRNQGSSGNTIYFGEGSWLTVV.

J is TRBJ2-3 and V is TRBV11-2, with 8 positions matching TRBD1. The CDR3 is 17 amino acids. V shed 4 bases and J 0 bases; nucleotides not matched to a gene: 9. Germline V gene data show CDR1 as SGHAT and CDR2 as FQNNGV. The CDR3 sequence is CASSSFLQGVSTDTQYF. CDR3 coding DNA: TGTGCCAGCAGCTCCTTCCTACAGGGGGTGAGCACAGATACGCAGTATTTT.